The 20 T cell receptor beta chains below come from one sample, sequenced in a study of cytomegalovirus exposure and HLA in healthy donors. A multiplex PCR was run with 60 Vbeta primers and 13 Jbeta primers. Sequencing was performed with immunoSEQ multiplex PCR; in TCRdb, only in-frame clones are kept and a portion is missing. This table has over 100,000 clones, over 60% appearing once. The source material was PBMCs. These receptors came from a woman aged 25 to 39 in good health and CMV-seropositive.

The rearrangement links TRBV5-1 to TRBJ2-7; weak D call: TRBD1 (6 bases). This CDR3 comprises 13 residues. Germline CDR1 and CDR2: SGHRS and YFSETQ. Deletions cut 4 bases from V and 2 bases from J, with 10 bases between. CDR3 in DNA: TGCGCCAGCAGCGCCGGACAGCCCTACGAGCAGTACTTC. Translation: CASSAGQPYEQYF.

Comments on this clone: One junction end does not reproduce the germline sequence, and a read error may be involved. V is TRBV7-9 and J is TRBJ1-5; TRBD1 matches 7 bases. This CDR3 has 16 amino acids. CDR1 is SEHNR and CDR2 is FQNEAQ in the germline V gene (reference sequence). DNA of the CDR3: TGTTCCAGCAGCTTAGTATCCGGGACAGCAGATCAGCCCCAGCATTTT. Translation: CSSSLVSGTADQPQHF.

CDR3 protein: CASSLGPGIRGYTF. Here the CDR3 DNA reads TGTGCCAGCAGCTTAGGCCCAGGGATACGGGGCTACACCTTC. The chain uses TRBV13 and TRBJ1-2; D may be TRBD1 (5 bases). The CDR3 contains 14 residues. Germline V gene lookup returns CDR1 PRHDT and CDR2 FYEKMQ (reference sequence). Between the trimmed V and J ends, which lost 0 bases and 8 bases, there was a span of 13 bases.

This chain connects TRBV7-3 to TRBJ2-3; D is perhaps TRBD2 (7 bases). Germline V CDR1 and CDR2: SGHTA, FQGTGA. Trimming removed 3 bases at V and 4 bases at J, with 14 bases between. The length of the CDR3 is 15 residues. CDR3 region: CASSLGGGLPDTQYF. For the CDR3, the DNA is TGTGCCAGCAGCTTGGGGGGGGGCCTCCCAGATACGCAGTATTTT.

This clone was detected only once. The chain carries TRBV19 and TRBJ2-4, with 11 bases matching TRBD1. This CDR3 comprises 17 residues. The germline V gene has CDR1 LNHDA and CDR2 SQIVND (reference sequence). V shed 1 base and J 9 bases; nucleotides not matched to a gene: 11. The CDR3 loop reads CASSIGLMGQGGTIQYF. CDR3 sequence (DNA): TGTGCCAGTAGTATAGGCCTCATGGGACAGGGGGGTACCATTCAGTACTTC.

The V gene is TRBV27, the J gene TRBJ2-7; 9 positions agree with TRBD1. Germline trimming cut 5 bases from V and 6 bases from J; bases unmatched to any gene: 20. From germline, CDR1 is MNHEY and CDR2 SMNVEV (reference sequence). This CDR3 comprises 18 residues. This CDR3 reads CASSITGTGRPSMAEQYF. In nucleotides, the CDR3 is TGTGCCAGCAGTATCACCGGGACAGGGCGCCCGAGTATGGCCGAGCAGTACTTC.

The rearrangement links TRBV10-3 to TRBJ1-3, with D perhaps TRBD1 (5 bases). Germline V gives CDR1 ENHRY, CDR2 SYGVKD. The CDR3 loop spans 15 amino acids. V lost 2 bases and J lost 0, with 8 bases in between. CDR3 sequence reads: CAISEGHFSGNTIYF. In nucleotides, the CDR3 is TGTGCCATCAGTGAGGGACACTTCTCTGGAAACACCATATATTTT.

The chain links TRBV28 to TRBJ1-1; D remains unclear. Trimming took off 3 bases at V and 3 bases at J, with 5 bases between the two ends. CDR1 is MDHEN, CDR2 SYDVKM, per germline. The CDR3 sequence is 12 residues long. The DNA of the CDR3 is TGTGCCAGCAGTTTGGCGGACACTGAAGCTTTCTTT. Translation: CASSLADTEAFF.

This clone was seen a single time. The rearrangement joins TRBV5-4 to TRBJ2-7, with D possibly being TRBD2 (5 bases). The CDR3 runs to 13 residues. CDR1 is SGHNT and CDR2 is YYREEE in the germline V gene (reference sequence). Deletions cut 4 bases from V and 9 bases from J, with 17 bases between. The CDR3, as DNA: TGTGCCAGCAGCCATTCTGAGGGTCTAGGGCAGTACTTC. Translated: CASSHSEGLGQYF. The entire variable domain, with the rest obtained from reference TRBV5-4 and TRBJ2-7, is as follows: ETGVTQSPTHLIKTRGQQVTLRCSSQSGHNTVSWYQQALGQGPQFIFQYYREEENGRGNFPPRFSGLQFPNYSSELNVNALELDDSALYLCASSHSEGLGQYFGPGTRLTVT.

The chain couples TRBV6-1 to TRBJ2-5; 9 bases fit TRBD2. The CDR3 sequence is 16 residues long. Germline V gene sequence: CDR1 MNHNS, CDR2 SASEGT. With V trimmed by 3 bases and J by 5 bases, 10 bases remained unmatched. CDR3: CASSDLRRGGRETQYF. The CDR3 DNA follows: TGTGCCAGCAGTGACTTGCGGCGGGGGGGCCGGGAGACCCAGTACTTC.

CDR3 in DNA: TGTGCCTGGAGAGGGACTGCACAAACCCAGTACTTC. Translated: CAWRGTAQTQYF. The chain uses TRBV30 and TRBJ2-7, with D possibly being TRBD2 (6 bases). V lost 3 bases and J 10 bases, leaving 16 bases between the germline ends. The germline CDR1 and CDR2 sequences are GTSNPN and SVGIG (reference sequence). The CDR3 is 12 amino acids.

The chain recombines TRBV7-8 with TRBJ1-6; TRBD1 matches at 10 bases. The CDR3 contains 15 residues. Looked up from germline, CDR1 is SGHVS and CDR2 is FQNEAQ. J gave up 6 bases and V 6 bases, and 5 bases lay outside the gene matches. CDR3 loop: CASSKDRGLNSPLHF. For the CDR3, the DNA is TGTGCCAGCAGTAAAGACAGGGGGCTTAATTCACCCCTCCACTTT.

This clone was seen just once. The chain combines TRBV19 with TRBJ2-2; D is perhaps TRBD1 (6 bases). This CDR3 has 15 amino acids. Germline CDR1 reads LNHDA; CDR2 reads SQIVND (reference sequence). The V gene lost 1 base and the J gene lost 6 bases, with 12 bases spanning the gap. The CDR3: CASSIGNRAAGELFF. DNA for the CDR3: TGTGCCAGTAGTATAGGTAACAGGGCCGCCGGGGAGCTGTTTTTT.

V is TRBV7-6 and J is TRBJ2-7; no definite D call. The CDR3 length is 14 residues. Germline V gives CDR1 SGHVS, CDR2 FNYEAQ. Trimming removed 2 bases at V and 0 bases at J, with 8 bases between. CDR3 DNA: TGTGCCAGCAGCTTATCGCCCAGCTCCTACGAGCAGTACTTC. This codes for CASSLSPSSYEQYF. Full variable domain (remainder filled in from reference TRBV7-6 and TRBJ2-7): GAGVSQSPRYKVTKRGQDVALRCDPISGHVSLYWYRQALGQGPEFLTYFNYEAQQDKSGLPNDRFSAERPEGSISTLTIQRTEQRDSAMYRCASSLSPSSYEQYFGPGTRLTVT.

This clone was detected ten times or more. The V and J genes are TRBV4-3 and TRBJ1-1; 8 bases fit TRBD1. This CDR3 comprises 12 residues. The germline CDR1 and CDR2 sequences are LGHNA and YSLEER. The trim removed 4 bases at V and 8 bases at J, leaving 3 bases unmatched. The CDR3 spells CASSPRTGEAFF. The CDR3 nucleotides read TGCGCCAGCAGCCCGCGGACAGGGGAAGCTTTCTTT.

The chain couples TRBV27 to TRBJ2-1; the D gene is possibly TRBD1 (6 bases). CDR3 length: 12 amino acids. Germline V gene data show CDR1 as MNHEY and CDR2 as SMNVEV (reference sequence). Trimming pared 4 bases from V and 10 bases from J, leaving 11 bases between. The DNA for the CDR3 is TGTGCCAGCAGTTCGGACAGAAGGGAGCAGTTCTTC. The encoded protein is CASSSDRREQFF.

The J gene is TRBJ2-1, the V gene TRBV5-4, with 7 positions matching TRBD1. The CDR3 is made up of 17 amino acids. Germline CDR1 and CDR2: SGHNT and YYREEE (reference sequence). With 3 bases clipped from V and 4 bases from J, the junction kept 13 bases outside the gene matches. This CDR3 is CASSSGQVLRGYNEQFF. Here the CDR3 DNA reads TGTGCCAGCAGCTCCGGACAGGTCCTAAGGGGTTACAATGAGCAGTTCTTC.

The rearrangement uses TRBV11-2 and TRBJ2-7; the D gene is possibly TRBD2 (6 bases). There are 15 residues in the CDR3. Germline lookup yields CDR1 SGHAT and CDR2 FQNNGV. Trimming took 4 bases from V and 0 from J, leaving 13 bases between them. As DNA, the CDR3 is TGTGCCAGCAGCTCCATTCTAGCGATCTCCTACGAGCAGTACTTC. It yields the protein CASSSILAISYEQYF.

The genes are TRBV9 and TRBJ2-4; D gene uncertain. This CDR3 has 15 residues. V was trimmed by 0 bases and J by 7 bases, leaving 14 bases between them. The V gene's germline CDR1 is SGDLS and CDR2 YYNGEE. CDR3 residues: CASSVGHRMENIQYF. The CDR3 DNA follows: TGTGCCAGCAGCGTAGGTCACCGGATGGAGAACATTCAGTACTTC.

This clone was counted a single time. This chain links TRBV2 with TRBJ1-4; D remains ambiguous. This CDR3 spans 14 amino acids. Germline CDR1 and CDR2: SNHLY and FYNNEI. The V end lost 6 bases, the J end lost 8 bases, and 16 bases lay between the germline ends. CDR3 protein: CASSIGRAREKLFF. The CDR3 nucleotides are TGTGCCAGCAGCATAGGGAGGGCAAGGGAAAAACTGTTTTTT.